Below are 20 T cell receptor beta chains sequenced from a single sample in a study of a mutant IDH1 vaccine in newly diagnosed glioma. Their antigens are not known. Time point noted: week 23, last vaccination. What each vaccine dose contained was 300 ug of mutant IDH1 20-mer peptide, accompanied by topical imiquimod. Measured with immunoSEQ multiplex PCR; TCRdb has only the in-frame clones, and not every one. The top ten clones hold 3.5% to 4% of a sample with approximately 41,000 clones, about 91% of them seen once. The input for sequencing was PBMCs, taken from a glioma patient whose treatment included an IDH1 peptide vaccine. All receptors derive from a man in his fifties with glioma.

This sequence joins TRBV7-8 and TRBJ2-1, with TRBD2 matching over 13 bases. This CDR3 is 20 amino acids long. Trimming took 1 base from V and 4 from J; bases not matched to a gene: 13. CDR1 and CDR2 (germline): SGHVS, FQNEAQ. CDR3 bases: TGTGCCAGCAGCTTAGGCCCTTTACTAGCGGGGGGGCTCTTATACAATGAGCAGTTCTTC. This codes for CASSLGPLLAGGLLYNEQFF.

The gene calls are TRBV9 and TRBJ1-1, with D uncertain. The CDR3 extends over 15 amino acids. Trimming removed 0 bases at V and 5 bases at J, with 14 bases between. Germline loops: CDR1 SGDLS, CDR2 YYNGEE. DNA of the CDR3: TGTGCCAGCAGCGTAGGGTCCCTCACCCGAACTGAAGCTTTCTTT. Protein sequence: CASSVGSLTRTEAFF.

The chain joins TRBV21-1 to TRBJ1-4; the table's D call TRBD1 went unverified against the DNA. TRBV21-1 is deemed a pseudogene. The CDR3 consists of 11 residues. The CDR3 here is CASSKQQGLFF. DNA for the CDR3: TGTGCCAGCAGCAAACAACAGGGACTGTTTTTT.

The chain uses TRBV19 and TRBJ2-7; TRBD1 matches 10 bases. The CDR3 is made up of 15 amino acids. Germline CDR1 and CDR2: LNHDA and SQIVND (reference sequence). Trimming took 5 bases from V and 2 from J; bases not matched to a gene: 6. In DNA form, the CDR3 reads TGTGCCAGTAGTCCTGTCGGGACAGGGGCCTACGAGCAGTACTTC. Translating it yields CASSPVGTGAYEQYF.

This clone turned up a few times. The chain has TRBV6-1 and TRBJ2-1; D unresolved. V lost 3 bases and J 0 bases, leaving 3 bases between the germline ends. CDR1 and CDR2 from the germline V gene are MNHNS and SASEGT. This CDR3 has 13 residues. CDR3 in DNA: TGTGCCAGCAGTGACAGCTCCTACAATGAGCAGTTCTTC. This translates into CASSDSSYNEQFF.

V usage is TRBV6-6 and J usage is TRBJ2-7; TRBD2 matches at 9 bases. J lost 4 bases, V lost 7 bases, and 5 bases had no gene match. Germline V CDR1 and CDR2: MNHNY, SVGAGI (reference sequence). The CDR3 totals 13 residues. The CDR3 region has the DNA TGTGCCAGCAACGCGGGAGGGCTTTACGAGCAGTACTTC. Protein sequence: CASNAGGLYEQYF.

The V call is TRBV5-1, the J call TRBJ2-1, with D maybe TRBD1 (5 bases). The CDR3 has 15 residues. Germline lookup yields CDR1 SGHRS and CDR2 YFSETQ. V was cut by 6 bases and J by 2 bases, with 15 bases left in between. The CDR3 coding sequence is TGCGCCAGCACCAAGGGGTCCGTTACCTACAATGAGCAGTTCTTC. Its translation is CASTKGSVTYNEQFF.

CDR3 DNA sequence: TGTGCCAGCAGTGCTAGTTGGGGGGAGACCCAGTACTTC. This translates into CASSASWGETQYF. The chain couples TRBV25-1 to TRBJ2-5; D possibly matches TRBD1 or TRBD2 (5 bases each). The germline V gene encodes CDR1 MGHDK and CDR2 SYGVNS. There are 13 residues in the CDR3. The V end lost 4 bases, the J end lost 5 bases, and 11 bases lay between the germline ends.

This clone has just one count. The chain carries TRBV6-6 and TRBJ2-2, with 12 bases fitting TRBD2. The trim removed 6 bases at V and 5 bases at J, leaving 7 bases unmatched. This CDR3 is built from 16 residues. Germline values: CDR1 MNHNY, CDR2 SVGAGI (reference sequence). CDR3 sequence (DNA): TGTGCCAGCAGGTCTAGCGGGGGGGATGGTACCGGGGAGCTGTTTTTT. Protein product: CASRSSGGDGTGELFF.

This clone was counted between two and nine times. The chain combines TRBV25-1 with TRBJ2-1; D is possibly TRBD1 (5 bases). V was cut by 5 bases and J by 10 bases, with 12 bases left in between. CDR1 and CDR2 from the germline V gene are MGHDK and SYGVNS. The CDR3 covers 12 residues. CDR3 residues: CASSTQSGEQFF. CDR3 in DNA: TGTGCCAGCAGTACCCAATCAGGGGAGCAGTTCTTC.

The genes are TRBV5-1 and TRBJ2-1, with 8 bases aligning to TRBD1. The CDR3 runs to 14 residues. Germline trimming cut 4 bases from V and 8 bases from J; bases unmatched to any gene: 8. Germline V gene sequence: CDR1 SGHRS, CDR2 YFSETQ. CDR3 residues: CASSPEAGGYEQFF. CDR3 nucleotides: TGCGCCAGCAGCCCCGAGGCAGGGGGCTATGAGCAGTTCTTC.

The V call is TRBV7-9, the J call TRBJ1-2, with a possible D match to TRBD1 (6 bases). CDR1 is SEHNR and CDR2 is FQNEAQ in the germline V gene (reference sequence). The CDR3 consists of 14 residues. Trimming shortened V by 6 bases and J by 1 base, and 12 bases separated the two germline ends. The DNA for the CDR3 is TGTGCCAGCAGACCGGGACACTATAACTATGGCTACACCTTC. Translated, it gives CASRPGHYNYGYTF.

This chain links TRBV30 with TRBJ1-2; 7 nucleotides agree with TRBD1. The trim removed 5 bases at V and 0 bases at J, leaving 9 bases unmatched. Germline CDR1 GTSNPN, CDR2 SVGIG (reference sequence). This CDR3 region has 15 residues. The CDR3 loop reads CAWGGDSRTNYGYTF. The CDR3 DNA reads TGTGCCTGGGGGGGGGACAGCCGGACTAACTATGGCTACACCTTC. The full variable domain, with the rest looked up from reference TRBV30 and TRBJ1-2, is SQTIHQWPATLVQPVGSPLSLECTVEGTSNPNLYWYRQAAGRGLQLLFYSVGIGQISSEVPQNLSASRPQDRQFILSSKKLLLSDSGFYLCAWGGDSRTNYGYTFGSGTRLTVV.

This chain connects TRBV7-8 to TRBJ2-5; 10 bases line up with TRBD2. With 4 bases clipped from V and 4 bases from J, the junction kept 9 bases outside the gene matches. This CDR3 has 16 amino acids. Germline V gene lookup returns CDR1 SGHVS and CDR2 FQNEAQ. Here the CDR3 DNA reads TGTGCCAGCAGCTACATATCCCCTAGCGGGAGAGAGACCCAGTACTTC. Protein: CASSYISPSGRETQYF.

Here the CDR3 DNA reads TGTGCCCTCGGGACTGGAACCTACGTGGAGCAGTACTTC. Its translation is CALGTGTYVEQYF. V usage is TRBV28 and J usage is TRBJ2-7; possibly TRBD2 for D (6 bases). The germline V and J ends were trimmed by 11 bases and 7 bases, with 21 bases remaining between them. This CDR3 region has 13 residues. Per the germline V gene, CDR1 is MDHEN and CDR2 is SYDVKM.

The chain combines TRBV5-8 with TRBJ1-5; D gene ambiguous. With 1 base removed from V and 1 base from J, the gap between germline ends came to 3 bases. From germline, CDR1 is SGHTS and CDR2 YDEGEE. This CDR3 region has 13 residues. DNA of the CDR3: TGTGCCAGCAGCTTGTGGAGCAATCAGCCCCAGCATTTT. Translated: CASSLWSNQPQHF.

The rearrangement joins TRBV7-8 to TRBJ2-7; D might be TRBD1 or TRBD2, each matching 5 bases. The CDR3 covers 13 residues. Per the germline V gene, CDR1 is SGHVS and CDR2 is FQNEAQ. V was clipped by 2 bases and J by 6 bases, with 11 bases between them. CDR3 residues: CASSLRGEREQYF. DNA of the CDR3: TGTGCCAGCAGCTTACGGGGCGAGCGCGAGCAGTACTTC.

This chain uses TRBV14 with TRBJ1-5; possibly TRBD1 for D (5 bases). V lost 1 base and J 9 bases, leaving 7 bases between the germline ends. The CDR3 contains 12 residues. Germline assignment: CDR1 SGHDN and CDR2 FVKESK. In DNA form, the CDR3 reads TGTGCCAGCAGCCAAGGTAGGGGGCCCCAGCATTTT. It encodes CASSQGRGPQHF.

This rearrangement joins TRBV9 to TRBJ2-3; D may be TRBD1 or TRBD2 (6 bases each). Deletions cut 0 bases from V and 0 bases from J, with 11 bases between. Looked up from germline, CDR1 is SGDLS and CDR2 is YYNGEE. The CDR3 totals 16 residues. This CDR3 reads CASSVGGARSTDTQYF. The CDR3 nucleotides read TGTGCCAGCAGCGTAGGGGGGGCGAGAAGCACAGATACGCAGTATTTT.

V usage is TRBV6-1 and J usage is TRBJ2-1; 7 bases agree with TRBD2. The length of the CDR3 is 15 residues. CDR1 MNHNS and CDR2 SASEGT come from the germline V gene. After removal of 6 bases from V and 5 bases from J, the junction contained 10 bases not matched to a gene. In nucleotides, the CDR3 is TGTGCCAGCAGCCATCCGAGCGGGACTAACAATGAGCAGTTCTTC. It yields the protein CASSHPSGTNNEQFF.